This TCR beta chain was sequenced during a study of cytomegalovirus exposure and HLA in healthy donors. Study information: Genotyping of more than 300 donors showed that around 86% belonged to the Caucasian-associated ancestry cluster.

Comments on this clone: What it recognizes is unknown.

Broader study findings: The authors later found TCR association rates varying by HLA locus, with DRB1 most and HLA-C fewest. Investigators reported approximately 170 TCR beta chains as tied to cytomegalovirus.

The primer mix had 60 Vbeta and 13 Jbeta primers. As processed by the authors: About 12 million of the 75 million to 95 million unique TCR beta chains counted in a later analysis were shared. Sequencing used immunoSEQ multiplex PCR; TCRdb keeps in-frame clones, though not all of them. V, J and clone size were drawn from that table, and D and trimming were deduced from the DNA. The sample has some 130,000 clones, approximately 78% seen once. This TCR derives from a female donor in good health and CMV-seronegative. The sample consisted of PBMCs.

CDR3 in DNA: TGCGCCAGCAGCCAATCCAGCTTTGGGGCCTCCTACGAGCAGTACTTC. This gives the protein CASSQSSFGASYEQYF. This chain joins TRBV4-3 and TRBJ2-7; TRBD1 might be the D (5 bases). The CDR3 contains 16 residues. The germline gives CDR1 LGHNA, CDR2 YSLEER. The ends were cut back, 2 bases at V and 0 bases at J, with 14 bases in the middle.